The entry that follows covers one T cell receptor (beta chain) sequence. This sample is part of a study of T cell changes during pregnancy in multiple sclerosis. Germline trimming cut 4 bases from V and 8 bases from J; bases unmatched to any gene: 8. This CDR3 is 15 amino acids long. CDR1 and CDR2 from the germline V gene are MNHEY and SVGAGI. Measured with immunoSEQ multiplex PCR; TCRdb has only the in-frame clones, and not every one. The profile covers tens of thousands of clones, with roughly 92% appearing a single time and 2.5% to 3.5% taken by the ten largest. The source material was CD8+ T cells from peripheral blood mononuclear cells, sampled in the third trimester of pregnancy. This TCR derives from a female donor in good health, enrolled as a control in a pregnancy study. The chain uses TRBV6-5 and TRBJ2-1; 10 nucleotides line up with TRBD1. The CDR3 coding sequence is TGTGCCAGCAGTTTCGGACAGGGGGGGACCGATGAGCAGTTCTTC. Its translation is CASSFGQGGTDEQFF.